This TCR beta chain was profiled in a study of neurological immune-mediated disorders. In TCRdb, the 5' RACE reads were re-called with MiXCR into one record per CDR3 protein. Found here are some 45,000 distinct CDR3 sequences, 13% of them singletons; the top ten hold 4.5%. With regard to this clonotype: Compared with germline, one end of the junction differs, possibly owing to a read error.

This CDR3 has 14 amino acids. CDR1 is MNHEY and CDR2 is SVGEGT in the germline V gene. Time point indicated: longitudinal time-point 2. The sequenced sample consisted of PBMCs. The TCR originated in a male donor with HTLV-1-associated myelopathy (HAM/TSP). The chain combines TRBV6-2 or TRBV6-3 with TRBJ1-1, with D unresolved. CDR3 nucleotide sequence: TGTGTCAGCAGTTTCTCCCCGGTGAACACTGAAGCTTTCTTT. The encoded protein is CVSSFSPVNTEAFF.